This T cell receptor beta chain was observed in a study of neurological immune-mediated disorders. Study-wide points: Grouping of repertoires by phylogeny put those of 18 of 34 multiple sclerosis patients into a single related-CDR3 cluster, a possible signature. Because no CDR3 amino acid sequences were shared across subjects by expanded clones, private repertoires were suggested in all groups.

Looked up from germline, CDR1 is SGHTA and CDR2 is FQGNSA. V was trimmed by 5 bases and J by 2 bases, leaving 9 bases between them. The CDR3 loop spans 13 amino acids. This clonotype was recorded at least ten times. Its antigen remains unidentified. The method for making cDNA was 5'RACE, and it used 10-nucleotide random UMIs. TCRdb called the 5' RACE reads again in MiXCR, with one record for every CDR3 protein. The data contain about 66,000 distinct CDR3 sequences, 4.5% to 5.5% of them singletons. The TCR was taken from a woman between 65 and 79 years old with multiple sclerosis. Sequencing was carried out using PBMCs. The chain is built from TRBV7-2 and TRBJ1-2; perhaps TRBD1 as D (6 bases). In DNA, the CDR3 is TGTGCCAGCAGCCAACAGGGAAACTATGGCTACACCTTC. Residues: CASSQQGNYGYTF. Variable domain in full (rest from reference TRBV7-2 and TRBJ1-2): GAGVSQSPSNKVTEKGKDVELRCDPISGHTALYWYRQSLGQGLEFLIYFQGNSAPDKSGLPSDRFSAERTGGSVSTLTIQRTQQEDSAVYLCASSQQGNYGYTFGSGTRLTVV.